A single sample gave rise to the 29 T cell receptor beta chains below, sequenced in a study of T cell responses to AZD1222 COVID-19 vaccine. Method: immunoSEQ multiplex PCR; TCRdb's copy keeps in-frame clones and lacks some. The data show about 27,000 clones, 92% seen once. The sequencing used peripheral blood, collected 28 days after the second AZD1222 dose. The receptors derive from an adult who received the AZD1222 COVID-19 vaccine.

The chain carries TRBV6-5 and TRBJ2-7; no clear D gene. With 6 bases removed from V and 2 bases from J, the gap between germline ends came to 14 bases. Germline V gene sequence: CDR1 MNHEY, CDR2 SVGAGI. The length of the CDR3 is 14 residues. CDR3 in DNA: TGTGCCAGCAGCCCCTCCATGGGGACCTACGAGCAGTACTTC. Protein: CASSPSMGTYEQYF.

The rearrangement uses TRBV7-8 and TRBJ2-2; TRBD1 agrees at 7 bases. V was pared by 5 bases and J by 3 bases, with 3 bases of the junction left unmatched. The CDR3 is made up of 14 amino acids. Germline V lookup: CDR1 SGHVS, CDR2 FQNEAQ. The CDR3 sequence: CASSPQGYTGELFF. The CDR3 DNA follows: TGTGCCAGCAGCCCACAGGGGTACACCGGGGAGCTGTTTTTT.

Remarks on this clone: An end of the junction differs from the germline gene, which may be a read error. This chain joins TRBV2 and TRBJ2-6, with 8 positions matching TRBD1. Germline V CDR1 and CDR2: SNHLY, FYNNEI. The CDR3 totals 16 residues. CDR3 DNA sequence: TGTGCCAGCAGGAGGGCAGGGGGCTCTAGGGCCAACGTCCTGACTTTC. The encoded protein is CASRRAGGSRANVLTF.

DNA for the CDR3: TGTGCCAGTAGTACTCAGGGGTCATATGGCTACACCTTC. It codes for CASSTQGSYGYTF. V and J are TRBV19 and TRBJ1-2; the D gene is possibly TRBD1 (6 bases). V dropped 4 bases and J dropped 5 bases, with 11 bases sitting between them. The CDR3 totals 13 residues. Looked up from germline, CDR1 is LNHDA and CDR2 is SQIVND (reference sequence).

This chain joins TRBV4-2 and TRBJ1-2; 8 bases agree with TRBD1. Germline trimming cut 0 bases from V and 6 bases from J; bases unmatched to any gene: 9. Germline V CDR1 and CDR2: LGHNA, YNFKEQ. This CDR3 has 16 amino acids. The CDR3 nucleotides read TGTGCCAGCAGCCAAGATAGAGGACAGGGCAGGGATGGCTACACCTTC. This sequence encodes CASSQDRGQGRDGYTF.

The rearrangement joins TRBV4-3 to TRBJ1-5; D unresolved. Germline V gene lookup returns CDR1 LGHNA and CDR2 YSLEER. The CDR3 loop spans 14 amino acids. Trimming pared 0 bases from V and 5 bases from J, leaving 8 bases between. CDR3 DNA sequence: TGCGCCAGCAGCCAAGATATTGTGTATCAGCCCCAGCATTTT. It translates to CASSQDIVYQPQHF.

This clone was detected once. The chain links TRBV7-2 to TRBJ2-7, with 11 nucleotides matching TRBD2. This CDR3 spans 18 amino acids. Germline CDR1 is SGHTA and CDR2 is FQGNSA. V trimming: 4 bases; J trimming: 0 bases; junction bases outside the gene matches: 11. CDR3 nucleotides: TGTGCCAGCAGCTCTAGTGGGTTTACTAGCGGGAGCTCCTACGAGCAGTACTTC. This codes for CASSSSGFTSGSSYEQYF.

The chain combines TRBV5-4 with TRBJ1-1, with 9 bases aligning to TRBD1. Trimming removed 4 bases from V and 2 bases from J; junction bases left unmatched: 6. Germline CDR1 and CDR2: SGHNT and YYREEE (reference sequence). The CDR3 contains 15 residues. This chain's CDR3 is CASSPRTGENTEAFF. The DNA for the CDR3 is TGTGCCAGCAGCCCTAGGACAGGGGAAAACACTGAAGCTTTCTTT.

V usage is TRBV2 and J usage is TRBJ1-5; no firm D call. This CDR3 has 13 residues. Trimming shortened V by 7 bases and J by 6 bases, and 13 bases separated the two germline ends. From germline, CDR1 is SNHLY and CDR2 FYNNEI. The CDR3 DNA sequence: TGTGCCAGCAAGGCAGGACCGTTTCAGCCCCAGCATTTT. Translated, it gives CASKAGPFQPQHF.

The V gene is TRBV24-1, the J gene TRBJ2-1; TRBD1 matches 7 bases. The CDR3 spans 16 residues. CDR1 is KGHDR, CDR2 SFDVKD, per germline. V lost 3 bases, J lost 8 bases, and 12 bases stayed unmatched. The CDR3 nucleotides read TGTGCCACCAGTGATCAGAGACAGGGAATTATAGATGAGCAGTTCTTC. Translating it yields CATSDQRQGIIDEQFF.

This rearrangement joins TRBV10-3 to TRBJ1-1, with TRBD1 matching 7 bases. The CDR3 covers 16 residues. The V and J ends lost 1 base and 11 bases, in that order; junction bases with no gene match: 16. Per germline, CDR1 ENHRY and CDR2 SYGVKD. In nucleotides, the CDR3 is TGTGCCATCAGTGAGTTAGAGCCCCGACAGGGAGTGTGGGCTTTCTTT. Encoded protein: CAISELEPRQGVWAFF.

This chain connects TRBV7-3 to TRBJ1-3; TRBD1 matches 9 bases. Trimming cost V 5 bases and J 4 bases; bases outside gene matches: 9. CDR3 size: 16 residues. Germline CDR1 SGHTA, CDR2 FQGTGA. As DNA, the CDR3 is TGTGCCAGCAGCCCTGGACAGGGGTACGACGGAAACACCATATATTTT. Translating it yields CASSPGQGYDGNTIYF.

CDR3 bases: TGTGCCAGCAGCGCCTCCATCGCTGACACTGAAGCTTTCTTT. Protein sequence: CASSASIADTEAFF. The chain couples TRBV3-1 (or the pseudogene TRBV3-2) to TRBJ1-1; D remains ambiguous. Per germline, CDR1 LGHDT and CDR2 YNNKEL (reference sequence). Trimming removed 5 bases at V and 3 bases at J, with 13 bases between. The CDR3 covers 14 residues.

The genes are TRBV7-2 and TRBJ2-7, with D tentatively TRBD1 (5 bases). This CDR3 has 14 amino acids. V was cut by 2 bases and J by 3 bases, with 11 bases left in between. Germline V gene sequence: CDR1 SGHTA, CDR2 FQGNSA. The CDR3 sequence: CASSLQTDNYEQYF. The CDR3 DNA reads as TGTGCCAGCAGCTTACAGACAGATAACTACGAGCAGTACTTC.

The rearrangement links TRBV27 to TRBJ1-1; D is unresolved. The length of the CDR3 is 16 residues. V lost 4 bases and J lost 1, with 16 bases in between. CDR1 is MNHEY, CDR2 SMNVEV, per germline (reference sequence). In DNA form, the CDR3 reads TGTGCCAGCAGTTCGCCCTTTGACCGGACGAACACTGAAGCTTTCTTT. This encodes CASSSPFDRTNTEAFF.

The chain uses TRBV19 and TRBJ2-1, with D possibly called TRBD1 or TRBD2 (5 bases each). This CDR3 has 16 residues. In germline, CDR1 is LNHDA, CDR2 SQIVND (reference sequence). Trimming took 8 bases from V and 0 from J, leaving 17 bases between them. CDR3 in DNA: TGTGCCAGTCGGGGCCTGGGGCGGGTCTCCTACAATGAGCAGTTCTTC. Translated, it gives CASRGLGRVSYNEQFF.

This clone showed up just a few times. The chain carries TRBV5-5 and TRBJ1-1; D unresolved. V was cut by 2 bases and J by 7 bases, with 18 bases left in between. This CDR3 is 15 amino acids long. Germline V lookup: CDR1 SGHKS, CDR2 YYEKEE (reference sequence). The chain's CDR3 is CASSLFSALLGEAFF. The CDR3 region has the DNA TGTGCCAGCAGCTTATTTTCAGCGCTCCTAGGTGAAGCTTTCTTT.

The V and J genes are TRBV6-2 or TRBV6-3 and TRBJ1-2; D is undetermined. This CDR3 is 15 amino acids long. V lost 2 bases, J lost 5 bases, and 15 bases lay in between. Germline values: CDR1 MNHEY, CDR2 SVGEGT. The CDR3 region has the DNA TGTGCCAGCAGTTACGGTAGGCAACTGGAGTATGGCTACACCTTC. This sequence encodes CASSYGRQLEYGYTF.

The CDR3 nucleotides read TGTGCCAGCAGTCCGTCAGACAGTAGCAATCAGCCCCAGCATTTT. Encoded protein: CASSPSDSSNQPQHF. J is TRBJ1-5 and V is TRBV28, with D possibly being TRBD1 (5 bases). This CDR3 region has 15 residues. With 5 bases removed from V and 0 bases from J, the gap between germline ends came to 11 bases. CDR1 and CDR2 from the germline V gene are MDHEN and SYDVKM.

As DNA, the CDR3 is TGTGCCAGCAGCCAGATAGCGGGAGAGCAGTTCTTC. This translates into CASSQIAGEQFF. The V gene is TRBV11-2, the J gene TRBJ2-1; 8 bases agree with TRBD2. The V and J ends lost 5 bases and 10 bases, in that order; junction bases with no gene match: 4. Germline CDR1 and CDR2: SGHAT and FQNNGV. The CDR3 runs to 12 residues.

J is TRBJ1-2 and V is TRBV7-3; D is undetermined. The V end was cut by 8 bases, the J end by 4 bases, with 11 bases between. This CDR3 is built from 12 residues. The V gene's germline CDR1 is SGHTA and CDR2 FQGTGA. The CDR3 nucleotides read TGTGCCAGCGGAACAGTAGCCTATGGCTACACCTTC. Translating gives CASGTVAYGYTF.

The rearrangement joins TRBV5-8 to TRBJ1-1; no firm D call. This CDR3 contains 16 residues. Germline CDR1 reads SGHTS; CDR2 reads YDEGEE. Trimming cost V 5 bases and J 4 bases, with 21 bases left between them. DNA for the CDR3: TGTGCCAGCAGGGGGATCCTAGGGCATCGGAGCACTGAAGCTTTCTTT. Amino acids: CASRGILGHRSTEAFF.

J is TRBJ2-1 and V is TRBV19, with 8 bases aligning to TRBD1. The germline CDR1 and CDR2 sequences are LNHDA and SQIVND (reference sequence). This CDR3 is built from 14 residues. V gave up 9 bases and J gave up 3 bases; unmatched junction bases: 7. The CDR3 bases are TGTGCCAGCCAGACAGGGGAAAGCTACAATGAGCAGTTCTTC. Its translation is CASQTGESYNEQFF.

This chain links TRBV3-1 (or the pseudogene TRBV3-2) with TRBJ1-1; no reliable D call. Germline V CDR1 and CDR2: LGHDT, YNNKEL (reference sequence). Trimming took off 2 bases at V and 1 base at J, with 8 bases between the two ends. The CDR3 length is 14 residues. CDR3 in DNA: TGTGCCAGCAGCCAATCTGGTTCGAACACTGAAGCTTTCTTT. It translates to CASSQSGSNTEAFF.

The V call is TRBV6-5, the J call TRBJ2-1; D is possibly TRBD1 (6 bases). This CDR3 comprises 14 residues. V was clipped by 6 bases and J by 3 bases, with 12 bases between them. CDR1 MNHEY and CDR2 SVGAGI come from the germline V gene. CDR3 loop: CASSRTTGYNEQFF. The CDR3 DNA is TGTGCCAGCAGCCGAACGACAGGCTACAATGAGCAGTTCTTC.

The gene calls are TRBV12-3 or TRBV12-4 and TRBJ1-6; no firm D call. V was shortened by 6 bases and J by 6 bases, with 6 bases between the two germline ends. The CDR3 consists of 12 residues. For the CDR3, the DNA is TGTGCCAGCAGCTTAAGTAATTCACCCCTCCACTTT. Amino acid sequence: CASSLSNSPLHF.

The J gene is TRBJ2-1, the V gene TRBV14; 7 bases are shared with TRBD2. This CDR3 contains 13 residues. V trimming: 5 bases; J trimming: 6 bases; junction bases outside the gene matches: 4. Germline V gene data show CDR1 as SGHDN and CDR2 as FVKESK. In nucleotides, the CDR3 is TGTGCCAGCAGCACAAGCGGGGCCAATGAGCAGTTCTTC. Amino acids: CASSTSGANEQFF.

The J gene is TRBJ2-1, the V gene TRBV27; 9 bases fit TRBD2. CDR3 length equals 18 residues. From germline, CDR1 is MNHEY and CDR2 SMNVEV (reference sequence). V lost 5 bases to trimming and J lost 9 bases; unmatched junction nucleotides: 20. CDR3 sequence reads: CASSPYPAVAGVQGEQFF. The CDR3 nucleotides are TGTGCCAGCAGTCCTTATCCCGCGGTAGCGGGAGTCCAGGGTGAGCAGTTCTTC.

The rearrangement links TRBV18 to TRBJ2-7; D possibly corresponds to TRBD1 (5 bases). The germline V gene encodes CDR1 KGHSH and CDR2 LQKENI. V was clipped by 3 bases and J by 7 bases, with 16 bases between them. The CDR3 loop spans 14 amino acids. The CDR3: CASSPGWGPREQYF. In nucleotides, the CDR3 is TGTGCCAGCTCACCGGGCTGGGGCCCCCGGGAGCAGTACTTC.